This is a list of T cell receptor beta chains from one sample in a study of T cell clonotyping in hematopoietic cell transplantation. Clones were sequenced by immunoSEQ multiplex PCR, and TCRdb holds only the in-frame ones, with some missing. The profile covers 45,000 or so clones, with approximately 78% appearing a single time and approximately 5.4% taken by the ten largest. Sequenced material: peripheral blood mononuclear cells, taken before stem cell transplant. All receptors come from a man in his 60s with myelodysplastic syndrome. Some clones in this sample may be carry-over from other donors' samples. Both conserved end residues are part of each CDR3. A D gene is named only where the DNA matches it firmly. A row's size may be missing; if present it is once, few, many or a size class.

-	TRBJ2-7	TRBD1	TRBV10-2	CASSLQGGVSYEQYF	TGCGCCAGCAGTCTACAGGGGGGAGTCTCCTACGAGCAGTACTTC
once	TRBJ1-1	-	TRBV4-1	CASSQDRRREAFF	TGCGCCAGCAGCCAAGATAGACGACGGGAAGCTTTCTTT
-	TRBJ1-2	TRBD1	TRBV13	CASSLGPQGANYGYTF	TGTGCCAGCAGCTTAGGCCCTCAGGGGGCCAACTATGGCTACACCTTC
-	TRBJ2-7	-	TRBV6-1	CASSEVGHYEQYF	TGTGCCAGCAGTGAAGTAGGGCACTACGAGCAGTACTTC
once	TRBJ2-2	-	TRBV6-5	CASRPPGQNTGELFF	TGTGCCAGCAGGCCCCCGGGACAAAACACCGGGGAGCTGTTTTTT
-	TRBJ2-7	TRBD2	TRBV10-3	CAISPSGVNSYEQYF	TGTGCCATCAGTCCTAGCGGGGTTAACTCCTACGAGCAGTACTTC
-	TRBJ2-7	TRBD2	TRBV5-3	CASGRDLVREQYF	TGTGCCAGTGGGAGGGACTTGGTCCGGGAGCAGTACTTC
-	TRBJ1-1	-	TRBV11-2	CASSSRAMSSYTEAFF	TGTGCCAGCAGCTCCCGGGCTATGTCATCGTACACTGAAGCTTTCTTT
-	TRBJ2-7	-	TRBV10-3	CAISESGAYEQYF	TGTGCCATCAGTGAGTCGGGAGCCTACGAGCAGTACTTC
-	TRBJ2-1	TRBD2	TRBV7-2	CASSRAGGRNEQFF	TGTGCCAGCAGCCGAGCGGGGGGGCGGAATGAGCAGTTCTTC
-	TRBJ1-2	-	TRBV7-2	CASSLATGGYTF	TGTGCCAGCAGCTTAGCGACGGGGGGCTACACCTTC
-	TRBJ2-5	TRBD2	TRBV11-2	CASSLYLRLAGEETQYF	TGTGCCAGCAGCTTATATCTACGACTAGCGGGGGAAGAGACCCAGTACTTC
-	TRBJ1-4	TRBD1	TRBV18	CASSPSNRGAATNEKLFF	TGTGCCAGCTCACCCTCGAACAGGGGGGCGGCAACTAATGAAAAACTGTTTTTT
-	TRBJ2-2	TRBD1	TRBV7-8	CASSHYWTGDTGELFF	TGTGCCAGCAGCCATTATTGGACAGGCGACACCGGGGAGCTGTTTTTT
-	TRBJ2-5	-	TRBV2	CASTSVQETQYF	TGTGCCAGCACCAGTGTCCAAGAGACCCAGTACTTC
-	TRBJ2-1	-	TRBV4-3	CASSQGIQGPSSYNEQFF	TGCGCCAGCAGCCAAGGAATCCAGGGGCCGAGCTCCTACAATGAGCAGTTCTTC
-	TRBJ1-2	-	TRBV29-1	CSVVQGPADYGYTF	TGCAGCGTTGTGCAGGGGCCGGCAGACTATGGCTACACCTTC
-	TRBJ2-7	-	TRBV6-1	CASSDPLPSYEQYF	TGTGCCAGCAGTGATCCTCTCCCCTCCTACGAGCAGTACTTC
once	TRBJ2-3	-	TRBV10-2	CASSDAGIGTDTQYF	TGCGCCAGCAGTGACGCGGGGATCGGCACAGATACGCAGTATTTT
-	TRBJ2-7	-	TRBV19	CASSSGHSSYEQYF	TGTGCCAGTAGTTCGGGACACAGCTCCTACGAGCAGTACTTC
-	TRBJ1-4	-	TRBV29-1	CIASGGGIDEKLFF	TGCATCGCATCCGGTGGGGGAATTGACGAAAAACTGTTTTTT
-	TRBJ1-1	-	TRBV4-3	CASSQESGGEAFF	TGCGCCAGCAGCCAAGAGTCGGGTGGGGAAGCTTTCTTT
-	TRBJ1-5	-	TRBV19	CASSRDSKIGNQPQHF	TGTGCCAGTAGTAGGGACTCGAAAATAGGCAATCAGCCCCAGCATTTT
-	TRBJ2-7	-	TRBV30	CAWSPPGDLSYEQYF	TGTGCCTGGAGTCCCCCAGGGGACCTCTCCTACGAGCAGTACTTC
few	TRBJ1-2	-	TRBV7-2	CASSLGRGRLYGYTF	TGTGCCAGCAGCTTAGGGCGAGGACGGCTCTATGGCTACACCTTC
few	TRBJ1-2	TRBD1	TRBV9	CASSVAQSGQGAHGYTF	TGTGCCAGCAGCGTAGCTCAGAGTGGACAGGGGGCACATGGCTACACCTTC
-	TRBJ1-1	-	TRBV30	CAWSVYGEAFF	TGTGCCTGGAGTGTATACGGGGAAGCTTTCTTT
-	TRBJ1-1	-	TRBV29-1	CSIGGGRAFF	TGCAGCATAGGTGGAGGGCGGGCTTTCTTT
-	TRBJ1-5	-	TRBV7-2	CASSFSQGQPQHF	TGTGCCAGCAGCTTTTCACAGGGTCAGCCCCAGCATTTT
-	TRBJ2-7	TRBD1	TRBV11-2	CASSWDRGLEQYF	TGTGCCAGCAGCTGGGACAGGGGGCTCGAGCAGTACTTC
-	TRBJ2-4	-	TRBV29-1	CSALLNIQYF	TGCAGCGCCTTGTTAAACATTCAGTACTTC
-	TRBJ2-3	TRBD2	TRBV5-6	CASSLGEGTQYF	TGTGCCAGCAGCTTGGGGGAGGGGACGCAGTATTTT
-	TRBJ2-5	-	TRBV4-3	CASSQDHGAGETQYF	TGCGCCAGCAGCCAAGATCACGGGGCCGGGGAGACCCAGTACTTC
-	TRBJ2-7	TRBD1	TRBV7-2	CASSLDQGAYEQYF	TGTGCCAGCAGCTTAGATCAGGGGGCCTACGAGCAGTACTTC
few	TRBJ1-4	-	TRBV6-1	CASSVRDPSTNEKLFF	TGTGCCAGCAGTGTTCGGGACCCCTCAACTAATGAAAAACTGTTTTTT
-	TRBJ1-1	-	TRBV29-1	CSVEGRTATEAFF	TGCAGCGTTGAGGGCAGGACGGCCACTGAAGCTTTCTTT
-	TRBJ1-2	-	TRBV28	CASSLIPEINGYTF	TGTGCCAGCAGTTTAATCCCCGAGATTAACGGCTACACCTTC
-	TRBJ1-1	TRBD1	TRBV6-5	CASSLQGGYGTEAFF	TGTGCCAGCAGTCTACAGGGGGGGTACGGCACTGAAGCTTTCTTT
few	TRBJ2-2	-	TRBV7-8	CASSLGTLNTGELFF	TGTGCCAGCAGCCTCGGGACTTTGAACACCGGGGAGCTGTTTTTT
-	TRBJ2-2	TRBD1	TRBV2	CASSGTGGVTGELFF	TGTGCCAGCAGTGGGACAGGGGGCGTCACCGGGGAGCTGTTTTTT
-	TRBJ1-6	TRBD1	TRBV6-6	CASSQDRVDSPLHF	TGTGCCAGCAGTCAGGACAGGGTTGATTCACCCCTCCACTTT
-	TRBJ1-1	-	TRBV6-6	CASSQRDSGSGAFF	TGTGCCAGCAGCCAGCGGGACTCCGGTAGCGGAGCTTTCTTT
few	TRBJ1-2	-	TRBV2	CASSRQGNLDGYTF	TGTGCCAGCAGTCGTCAGGGGAACCTTGATGGCTACACCTTC
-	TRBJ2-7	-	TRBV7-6	CASSPRGGGGNYEQYF	TGTGCCAGCAGCCCTAGGGGTGGAGGGGGGAACTACGAGCAGTACTTC
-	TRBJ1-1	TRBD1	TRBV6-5	CASKTGTGRGRAFF	TGTGCCAGCAAAACCGGGACAGGGAGAGGGCGGGCTTTCTTT
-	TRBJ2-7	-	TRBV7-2	CASSLWSAPTYEQYF	TGTGCCAGCAGCTTATGGTCCGCCCCAACCTACGAGCAGTACTTC
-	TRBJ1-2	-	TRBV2	CASSDEGRGRRGYTF	TGTGCCAGCAGTGATGAGGGGAGAGGCCGCCGGGGCTACACCTTC
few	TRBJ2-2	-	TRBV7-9	CASSLRGSGELFF	TGTGCCAGCAGCTTAAGGGGTTCCGGGGAGCTGTTTTTT